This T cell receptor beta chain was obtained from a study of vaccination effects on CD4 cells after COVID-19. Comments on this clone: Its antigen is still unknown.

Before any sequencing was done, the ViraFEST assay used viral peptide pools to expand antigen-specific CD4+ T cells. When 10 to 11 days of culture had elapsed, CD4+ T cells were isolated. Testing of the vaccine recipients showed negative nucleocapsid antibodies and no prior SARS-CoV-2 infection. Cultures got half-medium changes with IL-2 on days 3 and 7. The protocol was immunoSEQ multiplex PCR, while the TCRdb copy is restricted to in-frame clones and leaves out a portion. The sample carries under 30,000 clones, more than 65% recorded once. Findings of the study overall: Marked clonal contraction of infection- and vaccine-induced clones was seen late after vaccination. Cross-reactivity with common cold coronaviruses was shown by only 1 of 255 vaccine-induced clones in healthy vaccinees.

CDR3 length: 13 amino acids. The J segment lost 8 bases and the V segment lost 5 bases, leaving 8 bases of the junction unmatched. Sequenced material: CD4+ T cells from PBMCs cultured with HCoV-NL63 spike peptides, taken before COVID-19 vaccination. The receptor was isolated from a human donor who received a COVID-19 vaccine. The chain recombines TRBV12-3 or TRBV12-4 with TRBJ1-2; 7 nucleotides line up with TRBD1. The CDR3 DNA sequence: TGTGCCAGCAGTCCCCAACAGGGGATCGGCTACACCTTC. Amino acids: CASSPQQGIGYTF.